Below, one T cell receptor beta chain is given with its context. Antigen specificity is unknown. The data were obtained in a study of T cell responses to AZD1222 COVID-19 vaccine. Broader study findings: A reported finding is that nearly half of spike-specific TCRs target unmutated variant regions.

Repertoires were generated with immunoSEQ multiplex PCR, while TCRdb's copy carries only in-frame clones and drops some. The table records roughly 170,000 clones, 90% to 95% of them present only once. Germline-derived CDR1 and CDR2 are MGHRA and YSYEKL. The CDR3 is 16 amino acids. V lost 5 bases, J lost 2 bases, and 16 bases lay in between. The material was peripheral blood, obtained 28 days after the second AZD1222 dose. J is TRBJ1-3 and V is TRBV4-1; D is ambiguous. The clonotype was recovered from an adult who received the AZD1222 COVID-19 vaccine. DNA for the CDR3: TGCGCCAGCAGCGACGATAGAGCCCAAACTGGAAACACCATATATTTT. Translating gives CASSDDRAQTGNTIYF.